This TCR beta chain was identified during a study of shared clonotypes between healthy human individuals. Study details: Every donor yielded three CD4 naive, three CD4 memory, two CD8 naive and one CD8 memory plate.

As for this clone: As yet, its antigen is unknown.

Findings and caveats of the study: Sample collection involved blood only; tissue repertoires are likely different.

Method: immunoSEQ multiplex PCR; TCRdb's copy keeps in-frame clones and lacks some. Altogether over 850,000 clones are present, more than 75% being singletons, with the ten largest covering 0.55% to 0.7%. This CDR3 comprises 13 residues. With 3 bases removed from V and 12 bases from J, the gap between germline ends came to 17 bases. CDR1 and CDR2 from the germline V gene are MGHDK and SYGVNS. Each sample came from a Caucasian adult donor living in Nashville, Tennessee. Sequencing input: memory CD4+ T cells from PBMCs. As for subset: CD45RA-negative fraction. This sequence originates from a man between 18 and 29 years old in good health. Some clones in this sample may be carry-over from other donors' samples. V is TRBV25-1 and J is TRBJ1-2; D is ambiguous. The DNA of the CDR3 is TGTGCCAGCAGTGATGGACCGGGCCAATTTAACACCTTC. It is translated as CASSDGPGQFNTF.